This T cell receptor beta chain was documented in a study of blood T cell repertoires in COVID-19. Study context: Sample material is recorded as cDNA or gDNA derived from T cells, B-cell-depleted T cells, or PBMCs.

Patients in Seattle were enrolled during active infection, then followed longitudinally. V shed 5 bases, J shed 4 bases, and the junction held 7 bases outside the gene matches. The CDR3 sequence is 15 residues long. In germline, CDR1 is SGHTA, CDR2 FQGNSA. Per the authors' pipeline: Nucleated cell counts were estimated from reference gene primer amplification. Sequenced by immunoSEQ multiplex PCR; TCRdb stores in-frame clones only, minus some. That table is the source of V, J and clone size, and D and trimming were worked out from the DNA. The sample carries hundreds of thousands of clones, 83% recorded once.

The chain has TRBV7-2 and TRBJ2-5, with 10 bases identical to TRBD1. The receptor was derived from a woman aged 25 to 45 with COVID-19, enrolled during active disease. Sequencing was carried out using peripheral blood. The CDR3 coding sequence is TGTGCCAGCAGCCCGGGACAGGGGTTTCGAGAGACCCAGTACTTC. Translating it yields CASSPGQGFRETQYF.